Shown below are 7 T cell receptor beta chains from a single sample sequenced in a study of blood T cell repertoires in COVID-19. Here immunoSEQ multiplex PCR was the method, and the copy in TCRdb shows in-frame clones only, minus some. The data hold roughly 20,000 clones, with roughly 91% observed a single time. Sequenced: peripheral blood. These TCRs come from a human donor in a cohort sampled during active COVID-19.

This sequence joins TRBV30 and TRBJ2-2, with D possibly TRBD2 on 5 matching bases. CDR3 length: 14 amino acids. CDR1 and CDR2 from the germline V gene are GTSNPN and SVGIG (reference sequence). V lost 0 bases, J lost 7 bases, and 12 bases lay in between. CDR3 residues: CAWSVRRESGELFF. For the CDR3, the DNA is TGTGCCTGGAGTGTACGAAGGGAGAGCGGGGAGCTGTTTTTT.

The chain joins TRBV11-3 to TRBJ2-2; TRBD1 is a possible D gene (6 bases). Germline assignment: CDR1 SGHNT and CDR2 YENEEA. Trimming left V 4 bases short and J 6 bases short, with 18 bases between. The CDR3 consists of 16 residues. The CDR3 DNA reads as TGTGCCAGCAGCTCCGCCAGAGCCCAGGGGCCCGGGGAGCTGTTTTTT. Its translation is CASSSARAQGPGELFF.

This clone was recorded a few times. J is TRBJ2-2 and V is TRBV6-5, with a possible D match to TRBD2 (5 bases). Trimming pared 8 bases from V and 5 bases from J, leaving 12 bases between. Germline CDR1 MNHEY, CDR2 SVGAGI. This CDR3 comprises 13 residues. CDR3 sequence (DNA): TGTGCCAGCGTGCAAGCGGAAACCGGGGAGCTGTTTTTT. This sequence encodes CASVQAETGELFF.

V usage is TRBV5-1 and J usage is TRBJ2-1, with 8 bases fitting TRBD2. The CDR3 is made up of 16 amino acids. V was clipped by 3 bases and J by 7 bases; unmatched bases: 12. The germline gives CDR1 SGHRS, CDR2 YFSETQ. The CDR3 spells CASSSRTSRVVNEQFF. The CDR3 nucleotides read TGCGCCAGCAGCTCGCGGACTAGCCGGGTAGTAAATGAGCAGTTCTTC.

The chain links TRBV28 to TRBJ1-1; the match to TRBD1 covers 7 bases. Per germline, CDR1 MDHEN and CDR2 SYDVKM. V lost 5 bases to trimming and J lost 3 bases; unmatched junction nucleotides: 9. The CDR3 extends over 15 amino acids. CDR3 sequence: CASSAEGTADTEAFF. The DNA for the CDR3 is TGTGCCAGCAGTGCCGAGGGGACAGCTGACACTGAAGCTTTCTTT.

The sample holds one count of this clone. The rearrangement uses TRBV28 and TRBJ1-2, with D possibly matching TRBD1 (5 bases). The germline CDR1 and CDR2 sequences are MDHEN and SYDVKM. The germline V and J ends were trimmed by 11 bases and 5 bases, with 21 bases remaining between them. The CDR3 is 14 residues long. In DNA, the CDR3 is TGTGCCTCCGGGGCGGGGATCAACTATTATGGCTACACCTTC. As protein: CASGAGINYYGYTF.

The chain carries TRBV5-6 and TRBJ2-7, with 8 bases identical to TRBD1. This CDR3 contains 15 residues. CDR1 and CDR2 (germline): SGHDT, YYEEEE. The trim removed 0 bases at V and 7 bases at J, leaving 9 bases unmatched. For the CDR3, the DNA is TGTGCCAGCAGCTTGGCCCCGGGACAGGCGGGAGAGCAGTACTTC. Translation gives CASSLAPGQAGEQYF.